The 30 T cell receptor beta chains presented below share a single source sample, sequenced in a study of blood T cell repertoires in COVID-19. The assay was immunoSEQ multiplex PCR, and TCRdb's table has in-frame clones only and misses some. The table has a few hundred thousand clones, around nine tenths seen once; the top ten hold 5.5% to 9%. The sample consisted of peripheral blood. The origin of the receptors is a woman in her 70s with active or convalescent COVID-19.

This clone was detected a few times. The chain couples TRBV2 to TRBJ2-7; D is possibly TRBD1 (6 bases). The CDR3 spans 12 residues. The germline V gene has CDR1 SNHLY and CDR2 FYNNEI. V lost 5 bases to trimming and J lost 3 bases, with 8 bases between them. The CDR3 nucleotides read TGTGCCAGCAGTTCGGACAGCTACGAGCAGTACTTC. Amino acids: CASSSDSYEQYF.

The CDR3 DNA reads as TGTGCCAGCAGCTTGCGGCGGCCGGGCTCTGGAAACACCATATATTTT. It yields the protein CASSLRRPGSGNTIYF. The rearrangement uses TRBV5-5 and TRBJ1-3, with no clear D. The CDR3 runs 16 residues. The ends were cut back, 1 base at V and 0 bases at J, with 11 bases in the middle. From germline, CDR1 is SGHKS and CDR2 YYEKEE (reference sequence). The full variable domain, its missing parts supplied by reference TRBV5-5 and TRBJ1-3, is DAGVTQSPTHLIKTRGQQVTLRCSPISGHKSVSWYQQVLGQGPQFIFQYYEKEERGRGNFPDRFSARQFPNYSSELNVNALLLGDSALYLCASSLRRPGSGNTIYFGEGSWLTVV.

V gene TRBV18 combines with J gene TRBJ1-1; 9 bases align to TRBD1. The V gene end was trimmed by 3 bases and the J gene end by 4 bases; junction bases not matched to a gene: 3. Germline V CDR1 and CDR2: KGHSH, LQKENI. CDR3 length: 14 amino acids. The CDR3 sequence: CASSPGQGSTEAFF. In DNA, the CDR3 is TGTGCCAGCTCACCGGGACAGGGAAGCACTGAAGCTTTCTTT.

V usage is TRBV2 and J usage is TRBJ1-5, with D possibly matching TRBD1 (6 bases). The CDR3 has 15 amino acids. Trimming took 3 bases from V and 6 from J, leaving 15 bases between them. Germline V CDR1 and CDR2: SNHLY, FYNNEI. CDR3 nucleotide sequence: TGTGCCAGCAGTGATCTATCAGGGGTGGGTCAGCCCCAGCATTTT. The encoded protein is CASSDLSGVGQPQHF.

The chain couples TRBV6-4 to TRBJ1-1; D not resolved. The CDR3 consists of 14 residues. Germline CDR1 and CDR2: MRHNA and SNTAGT. Trimming stripped 5 bases from V and 1 base from J, with 11 bases between. The CDR3 loop is CASSPMSGNTEAFF. The CDR3 DNA reads TGTGCCAGCAGTCCGATGTCGGGGAACACTGAAGCTTTCTTT.

This chain joins TRBV6-5 and TRBJ1-2; maybe TRBD1 (6 bases). With 0 bases removed from V and 5 bases from J, the gap between germline ends came to 10 bases. CDR1 is MNHEY and CDR2 is SVGAGI in the germline V gene. The CDR3 totals 14 residues. The CDR3 loop is CASSYSGQGYGYTF. DNA for the CDR3: TGTGCCAGCAGTTACTCGGGACAAGGATATGGCTACACCTTC.

This chain uses TRBV20-1 with TRBJ1-5; 7 positions match TRBD1. Trimming cost V 5 bases and J 0 bases; bases outside gene matches: 13. This CDR3 region has 17 residues. Germline loops: CDR1 DFQATT, CDR2 SNEGSKA (reference sequence). The DNA for the CDR3 is TGCAGTGCTCGTGGACAGGACGGTGGGTATAGCAATCAGCCCCAGCATTTT. Translation: CSARGQDGGYSNQPQHF.

J is TRBJ2-2 and V is TRBV9; D is perhaps TRBD2 (5 bases). Looked up from germline, CDR1 is SGDLS and CDR2 is YYNGEE. V was cut by 0 bases and J by 0 bases, with 9 bases left in between. The CDR3 loop spans 16 amino acids. CDR3 nucleotide sequence: TGTGCCAGCAGCGTAGTTGGGAGCTCGAACACCGGGGAGCTGTTTTTT. Encoded protein: CASSVVGSSNTGELFF. Using reference TRBV9 and TRBJ2-2 for the parts outside the CDR3, the full variable domain is DSGVTQTPKHLITATGQRVTLRCSPRSGDLSVYWYQQSLDQGLQFLIQYYNGEERAKGNILERFSAQQFPDLHSELNLSSLELGDSALYFCASSVVGSSNTGELFFGEGSRLTVL.

The chain recombines TRBV1 with TRBJ2-4; whether TRBD2, the table's D call, matches the DNA was not checked. TRBV1 is shown as a pseudogene. The CDR3 contains 16 residues. CDR3 nucleotides: TGCACCAGCAGCCAAGATCCTGGGCTTAGCGGGGACATTCAGTACTTC. It specifies CTSSQDPGLSGDIQYF.

The chain carries TRBV7-3 and TRBJ1-2, with no clear D. V lost 3 bases and J lost 3, with 14 bases in between. This CDR3 comprises 15 residues. Germline V gene sequence: CDR1 SGHTA, CDR2 FQGTGA. CDR3 protein: CASSLVYTLDYGYTF. For the CDR3, the DNA is TGTGCCAGCAGCTTGGTTTACACCCTCGACTATGGCTACACCTTC.

The chain joins TRBV18 to TRBJ1-2; 10 nucleotides match TRBD1. This CDR3 is 17 amino acids long. CDR1 and CDR2 (germline): KGHSH, LQKENI. Trimming took 6 bases from V and 6 from J; bases not matched to a gene: 16. The CDR3 DNA reads as TGTGCCAGCTCCAGACGTGGGGTTCCCGGACAGGGGGATGGCTACACCTTC. Its translation is CASSRRGVPGQGDGYTF. Combining the CDR3 with reference TRBV18 and TRBJ1-2 gives the whole variable domain NAGVMQNPRHLVRRRGQEARLRCSPMKGHSHVYWYRQLPEEGLKFMVYLQKENIIDESGMPKERFSAEFPKEGPSILRIQQVVRGDSAAYFCASSRRGVPGQGDGYTFGSGTRLTVV.

The chain joins TRBV5-5 to TRBJ2-3; 8 nucleotides match TRBD1. CDR1 and CDR2 (germline): SGHKS, YYEKEE (reference sequence). J lost 2 bases, V lost 4 bases, and 3 bases had no gene match. The CDR3 spans 14 residues. The CDR3 nucleotides read TGTGCCAGCAGCCGGGACAGGTACACAGATACGCAGTATTTT. Protein product: CASSRDRYTDTQYF.

The gene calls are TRBV7-2 and TRBJ1-2, with TRBD1 identical over 8 bases. The germline gives CDR1 SGHTA, CDR2 FQGNSA. J lost 4 bases, V lost 5 bases, and 9 bases had no gene match. The CDR3 sequence is 15 residues long. CDR3 in DNA: TGTGCCAGCAGCCCCGACAGGGGAGGGTCCTATGGCTACACCTTC. Protein: CASSPDRGGSYGYTF.

This clone was found a few times. The rearrangement joins TRBV7-2 to TRBJ1-5; D gene uncertain. The CDR3 length is 13 residues. Trimming stripped 3 bases from V and 4 bases from J, with 7 bases between. From germline, CDR1 is SGHTA and CDR2 FQGNSA. This chain's CDR3 is CASSLQANQPQHF. The CDR3 DNA reads as TGTGCCAGCAGCTTGCAGGCTAATCAGCCCCAGCATTTT.

The CDR3 sequence: CASNPGTGGGQPQHF. CDR3 in DNA: TGTGCCAGTAACCCCGGGACAGGGGGAGGTCAGCCCCAGCATTTT. The rearrangement links TRBV19 to TRBJ1-5; 11 nucleotides align to TRBD1. Per the germline V gene, CDR1 is LNHDA and CDR2 is SQIVND (reference sequence). CDR3 size: 15 residues. Trimming took 7 bases from V and 6 from J; bases not matched to a gene: 8.

The V and J genes are TRBV6-6 and TRBJ2-7, with TRBD2 matching over 7 bases. The V and J ends lost 11 bases and 2 bases, in that order; junction bases with no gene match: 6. Germline V lookup: CDR1 MNHNY, CDR2 SVGAGI (reference sequence). This CDR3 comprises 12 residues. The CDR3: CASRGVTYEQYF. The CDR3 nucleotides read TGTGCCTCACGGGGGGTTACCTACGAGCAGTACTTC.

V and J are TRBV7-9 and TRBJ1-2; D is uncertain. Trimming cost V 3 bases and J 1 base, with 15 bases left between them. Germline CDR1 is SEHNR and CDR2 is FQNEAQ (reference sequence). The CDR3 extends over 16 amino acids. The CDR3 sequence is CASSFIGAAVNYGYTF. CDR3 nucleotides: TGTGCCAGCAGCTTTATAGGCGCGGCGGTTAACTATGGCTACACCTTC.

The rearrangement links TRBV10-3 to TRBJ1-4; D gene uncertain. This CDR3 comprises 15 residues. The V end lost 0 bases, the J end lost 5 bases, and 10 bases lay between the germline ends. Germline CDR1 and CDR2: ENHRY and SYGVKD. For the CDR3, the DNA is TGTGCCATCAGTGAGTCATCGACACAGAATGAAAAACTGTTTTTT. This sequence encodes CAISESSTQNEKLFF.

The V call is TRBV4-3, the J call TRBJ1-3, with D perhaps TRBD1 (6 bases). CDR1 and CDR2 (germline): LGHNA, YSLEER. With 0 bases removed from V and 3 bases from J, the gap between germline ends came to 12 bases. The CDR3 totals 16 residues. The CDR3 DNA is TGCGCCAGCAGCCAAGAGCAGGGGCTTTATGGAAACACCATATATTTT. Protein product: CASSQEQGLYGNTIYF.

The chain links TRBV6-2 or TRBV6-3 to TRBJ1-5, with D maybe TRBD1 (5 bases). The V and J ends lost 5 bases and 4 bases respectively, with 9 bases between them. The germline V gene encodes CDR1 MNHEY and CDR2 SVGEGT. The CDR3 sequence is 13 residues long. CDR3 bases: TGTGCCAGCAGTACGGGGGAAAATCAGCCCCAGCATTTT. Its protein product is CASSTGENQPQHF.

The chain uses TRBV7-2 and TRBJ1-5, with 8 nucleotides matching TRBD1. CDR3 length: 15 amino acids. Germline lookup yields CDR1 SGHTA and CDR2 FQGNSA. With 5 bases clipped from V and 5 bases from J, the junction kept 8 bases outside the gene matches. Here the CDR3 reads CASSLDRGVYQPQHF. CDR3 sequence (DNA): TGTGCCAGCAGCCTCGACAGGGGTGTGTATCAGCCCCAGCATTTT. Complete variable domain (other parts from reference TRBV7-2 and TRBJ1-5): GAGVSQSPSNKVTEKGKDVELRCDPISGHTALYWYRQSLGQGLEFLIYFQGNSAPDKSGLPSDRFSAERTGGSVSTLTIQRTQQEDSAVYLCASSLDRGVYQPQHFGDGTRLSIL.

The J gene is TRBJ1-2, the V gene TRBV7-2; unclear D gene. The CDR3 sequence is 13 residues long. V was cut by 5 bases and J by 8 bases, with 15 bases left in between. CDR1 is SGHTA and CDR2 is FQGNSA in the germline V gene. The CDR3 sequence: CASSPEAGGGYTF. The DNA of the CDR3 is TGTGCCAGCAGCCCTGAAGCGGGAGGGGGCTACACCTTC.

The chain is built from TRBV2 and TRBJ2-3; 12 positions match TRBD2. The CDR3 covers 16 residues. In germline, CDR1 is SNHLY, CDR2 FYNNEI. The V and J ends lost 5 bases and 2 bases, in that order; junction bases with no gene match: 5. For the CDR3, the DNA is TGTGCCAGCAGTAAAGGACTAGCGGGGTTCACAGATACGCAGTATTTT. This encodes CASSKGLAGFTDTQYF.

This clone showed up just a few times. The rearrangement joins TRBV20-1 to TRBJ1-5; 7 positions match TRBD1. Trimming cost V 3 bases and J 0 bases; bases outside gene matches: 5. CDR3 size: 15 residues. Germline loops: CDR1 DFQATT, CDR2 SNEGSKA (reference sequence). The CDR3 nucleotides read TGCAGTGCTAGTATCGGGACAGATAGCAATCAGCCCCAGCATTTT. It translates to CSASIGTDSNQPQHF.

The J gene is TRBJ2-7, the V gene TRBV18; 16 bases are a match to TRBD2. Germline values: CDR1 KGHSH, CDR2 LQKENI. This CDR3 contains 15 residues. V lost 3 bases and J lost 13; bases outside the gene matches: 9. This CDR3 is CASSPEPGLAGGPYF. CDR3 DNA: TGTGCCAGCTCACCGGAGCCGGGACTAGCGGGGGGGCCTTACTTC.

The rearrangement joins TRBV7-2 to TRBJ1-2, with 10 bases fitting TRBD1. CDR1 and CDR2 (germline): SGHTA, FQGNSA. This CDR3 is built from 16 residues. The trim removed 1 base at V and 0 bases at J, leaving 2 bases unmatched. The CDR3 coding sequence is TGTGCCAGCAGCTTAGATGGACAGGGGGCTAACTATGGCTACACCTTC. Protein product: CASSLDGQGANYGYTF.

The chain couples TRBV2 to TRBJ1-1, with TRBD1 matching over 8 bases. The V gene's germline CDR1 is SNHLY and CDR2 FYNNEI. After removal of 6 bases from V and 0 bases from J, the junction contained 12 bases not matched to a gene. The CDR3 has 17 amino acids. The CDR3: CASRGQGFRRVNTEAFF. The DNA for the CDR3 is TGTGCCAGCAGAGGACAGGGTTTTCGGCGGGTGAACACTGAAGCTTTCTTT.

V gene TRBV14 combines with J gene TRBJ1-6, with 9 bases identical to TRBD1. This CDR3 has 16 residues. Per germline, CDR1 SGHDN and CDR2 FVKESK. V gave up 4 bases and J gave up 7 bases; unmatched junction bases: 8. The CDR3 reads CASSLWTGDGNSPLHF. The DNA of the CDR3 is TGTGCCAGCAGCCTTTGGACAGGGGATGGAAATTCACCCCTCCACTTT.

This clone has only one observation. The J gene is TRBJ1-1, the V gene TRBV4-1, with a possible D match to TRBD1 (6 bases). Germline V gene sequence: CDR1 MGHRA, CDR2 YSYEKL. The CDR3 contains 14 residues. V was pared by 3 bases and J by 1 base, with 9 bases between. CDR3 region: CASSHRQANTEAFF. The CDR3 DNA reads as TGCGCCAGCAGCCACCGACAGGCGAACACTGAAGCTTTCTTT.

This clone was detected only once. Likely a read error: the CDR3 ends without its conserved phenylalanine or tryptophan. The DNA is left out, because the CDR3 cannot be placed on it with certainty; the CDR3 is given as TCRdb lists it. The CDR3 sequence: CSARDPQGLAL. V and J are TRBV20-1 and TRBJ2-7; the table names TRBD1, a call not compared with the DNA. The CDR3 comprises 11 residues, both ends counted. Germline V gives CDR1 DFQATT, CDR2 SNEGSKA (reference sequence).